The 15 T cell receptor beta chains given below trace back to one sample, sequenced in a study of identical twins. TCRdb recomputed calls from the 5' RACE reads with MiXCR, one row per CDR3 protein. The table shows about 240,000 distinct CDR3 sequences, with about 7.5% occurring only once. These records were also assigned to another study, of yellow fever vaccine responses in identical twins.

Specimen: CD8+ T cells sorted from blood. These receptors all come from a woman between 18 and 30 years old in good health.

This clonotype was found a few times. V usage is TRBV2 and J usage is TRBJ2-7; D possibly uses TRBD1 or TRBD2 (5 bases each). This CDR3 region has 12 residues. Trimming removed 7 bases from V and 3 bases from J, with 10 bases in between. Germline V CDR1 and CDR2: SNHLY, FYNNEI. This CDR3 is CASMRGVYEQYF. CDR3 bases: TGTGCCAGCATGAGGGGCGTCTACGAGCAGTACTTC.

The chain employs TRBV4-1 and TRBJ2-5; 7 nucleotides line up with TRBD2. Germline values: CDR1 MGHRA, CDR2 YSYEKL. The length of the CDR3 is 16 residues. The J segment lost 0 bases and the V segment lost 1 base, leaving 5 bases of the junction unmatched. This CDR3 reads CASSQGGTTYQETQYF. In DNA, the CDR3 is TGCGCCAGCAGCCAAGGAGGGACTACGTACCAAGAGACCCAGTACTTC.

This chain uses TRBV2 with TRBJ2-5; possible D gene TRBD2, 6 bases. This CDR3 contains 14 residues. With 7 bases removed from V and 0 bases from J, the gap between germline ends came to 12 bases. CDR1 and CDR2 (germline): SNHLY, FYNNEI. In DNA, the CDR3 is TGTGCCAGCATGCAGCGGGCGTACCAAGAGACCCAGTACTTC. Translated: CASMQRAYQETQYF.

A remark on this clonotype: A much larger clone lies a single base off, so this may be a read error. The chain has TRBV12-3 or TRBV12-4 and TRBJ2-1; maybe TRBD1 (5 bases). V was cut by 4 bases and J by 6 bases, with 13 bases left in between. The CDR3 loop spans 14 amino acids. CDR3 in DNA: TGTGCCAGCAGTTCGTACAGGAGAATCAATGAGCAGTTCTTC. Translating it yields CASSSYRRINEQFF.

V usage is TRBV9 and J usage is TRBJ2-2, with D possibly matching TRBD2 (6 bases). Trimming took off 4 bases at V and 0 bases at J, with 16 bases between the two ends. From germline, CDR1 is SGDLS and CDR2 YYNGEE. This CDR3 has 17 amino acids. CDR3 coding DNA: TGTGCCAGCAGCCTTGCCGCGGGACGACCGAACACCGGGGAGCTGTTTTTT. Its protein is CASSLAAGRPNTGELFF.

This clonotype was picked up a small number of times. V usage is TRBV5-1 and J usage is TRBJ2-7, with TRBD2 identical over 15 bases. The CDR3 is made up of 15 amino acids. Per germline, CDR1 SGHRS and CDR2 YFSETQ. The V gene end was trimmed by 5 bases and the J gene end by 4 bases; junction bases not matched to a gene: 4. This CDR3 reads CASSRTSGGGYEQYV. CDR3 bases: TGCGCCAGCAGTCGGACTAGCGGGGGGGGTTACGAGCAGTACGTC.

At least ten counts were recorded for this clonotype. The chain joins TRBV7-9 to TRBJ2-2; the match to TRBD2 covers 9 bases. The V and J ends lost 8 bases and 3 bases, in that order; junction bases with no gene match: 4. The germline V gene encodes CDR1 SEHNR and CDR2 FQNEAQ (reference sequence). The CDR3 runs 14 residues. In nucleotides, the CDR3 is TGTGCCAGCGTGCGGGAGGGGGACACCGGGGAGCTGTTTTTT. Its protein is CASVREGDTGELFF.

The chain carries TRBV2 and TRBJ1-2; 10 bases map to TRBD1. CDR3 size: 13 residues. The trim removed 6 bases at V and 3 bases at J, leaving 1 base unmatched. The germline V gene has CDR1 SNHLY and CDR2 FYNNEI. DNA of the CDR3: TGTGCCAGCAGGGGGACAGGGGACTATGGCTACACCTTC. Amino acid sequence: CASRGTGDYGYTF.

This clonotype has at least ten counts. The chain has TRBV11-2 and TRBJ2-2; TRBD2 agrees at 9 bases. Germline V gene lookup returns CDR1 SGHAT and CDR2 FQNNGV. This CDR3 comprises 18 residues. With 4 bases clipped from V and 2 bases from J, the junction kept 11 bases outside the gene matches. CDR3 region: CASSSPQVAGDNTGELFF. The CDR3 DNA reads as TGTGCCAGCAGCTCCCCCCAGGTAGCGGGAGACAACACCGGGGAGCTGTTTTTT.

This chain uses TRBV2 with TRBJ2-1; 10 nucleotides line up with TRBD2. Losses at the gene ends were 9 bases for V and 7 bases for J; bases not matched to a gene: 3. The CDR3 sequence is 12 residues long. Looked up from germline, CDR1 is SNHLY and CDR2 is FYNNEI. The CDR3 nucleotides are TGTGCCAGGGGGACTAGCGTGAATGAGCAGTTCTTC. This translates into CARGTSVNEQFF.

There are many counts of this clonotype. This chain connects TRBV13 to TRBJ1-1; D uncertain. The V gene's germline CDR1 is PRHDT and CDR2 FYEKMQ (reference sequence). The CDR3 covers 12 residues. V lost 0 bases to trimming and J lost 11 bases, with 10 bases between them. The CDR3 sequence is CASSLGPSVAFF. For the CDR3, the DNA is TGTGCCAGCAGCTTAGGCCCCAGTGTTGCTTTCTTT.

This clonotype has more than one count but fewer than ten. The CDR3 here is CASSPEGRLAGGGGELFF. The CDR3 DNA sequence: TGTGCCAGCAGCCCAGAGGGGAGACTAGCGGGAGGCGGCGGGGAGCTGTTTTTT. The chain carries TRBV12-3 or TRBV12-4 and TRBJ2-2, with 13 bases lining up with TRBD2. The CDR3 runs to 18 residues. The V gene end was trimmed by 6 bases and the J gene end by 7 bases; junction bases not matched to a gene: 14.

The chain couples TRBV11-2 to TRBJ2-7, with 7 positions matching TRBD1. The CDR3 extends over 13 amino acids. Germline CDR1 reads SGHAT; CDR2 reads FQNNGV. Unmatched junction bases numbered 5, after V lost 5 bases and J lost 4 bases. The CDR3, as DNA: TGTGCCAGCAGCCCTCCGGACAGGTACGAGCAGTACGTC. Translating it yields CASSPPDRYEQYV.

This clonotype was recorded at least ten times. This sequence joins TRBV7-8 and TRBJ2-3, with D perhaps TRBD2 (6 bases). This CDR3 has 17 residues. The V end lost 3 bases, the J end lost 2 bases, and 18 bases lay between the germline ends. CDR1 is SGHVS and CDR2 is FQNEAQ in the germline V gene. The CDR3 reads CASSLYIAEALTDTQYF. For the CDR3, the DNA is TGTGCCAGCAGCTTGTACATAGCGGAGGCCCTCACAGATACGCAGTATTTT.

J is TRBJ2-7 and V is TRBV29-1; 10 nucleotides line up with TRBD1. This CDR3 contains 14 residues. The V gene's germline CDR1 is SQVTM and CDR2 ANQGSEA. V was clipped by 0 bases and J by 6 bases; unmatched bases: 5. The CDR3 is CSVEEQTGGLEQYV. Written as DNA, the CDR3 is TGCAGCGTTGAAGAGCAGACAGGGGGCCTCGAGCAGTACGTC.